This T cell receptor beta chain was observed in a study of blood T cell repertoires in COVID-19. The wider study: T cells, B-cell-depleted T cells, or PBMCs provided the cDNA or gDNA that served as material.

A few counts support this clone. Original data processing: Reference gene primer amplification gave estimated nucleated cell counts. Some clones are missing from TCRdb's copy, which holds only in-frame ones; the method was immunoSEQ multiplex PCR. Clonal size and the V and J genes are those of that table, whereas D and trimming came from the DNA. The sample carries a few hundred thousand clones, approximately 89% recorded once. In assigning cohorts, the study relied on participant-reported clinical history. Exposed volunteers were people who met a COVID-19 case within 2 weeks before study entry. CDR1 and CDR2 (germline): SGHTA, FQGNSA. V dropped 1 base and J dropped 0 bases, with 15 bases sitting between them. The CDR3 runs 17 residues.

The rearrangement joins TRBV7-2 to TRBJ1-2; D gene ambiguous. This clonotype was sampled from a middle-aged woman who had been exposed to COVID-19. Sample: PBMCs or T cells enriched from blood (not recorded which). CDR3 sequence reads: CASSLGVGRAANYGYTF. CDR3 in DNA: TGTGCCAGCAGCTTAGGGGTTGGGAGGGCAGCTAACTATGGCTACACCTTC.